Here is one T cell receptor (beta chain) with its context. Its antigen is not identified. 13 Jbeta primers and 60 Vbeta primers were used for the PCR. TCRdb's copy holds only in-frame clones and misses some; the assay was immunoSEQ multiplex PCR. This table has over 150,000 clones, about three quarters appearing once. The data are from a study of cytomegalovirus exposure and HLA in healthy donors. Study information: One earlier analysis, a look at 180 million or so T cells, found some 100 million unique TCR beta sequences. Whole-study results and caveats: Relative to equally common others, HLA-associated TCR beta chains showed greater clonal expansion in a later analysis. The authors confirmed in vitro that three CMV-associated chains were specific for CMV antigens.

The germline gives CDR1 MNHEY, CDR2 SVGAGI. The CDR3 extends over 15 amino acids. V shed 2 bases and J 1 base; nucleotides not matched to a gene: 4. This chain links TRBV6-5 with TRBJ1-1; TRBD1 aligns across 7 bases. The specimen was PBMCs. The receptor's source is a woman aged 40 to 50 in good health and CMV-seropositive. CDR3 loop: CASSYRRGRNTEAFF. The CDR3 DNA follows: TGTGCCAGCAGTTACAGGAGGGGGCGGAACACTGAAGCTTTCTTT.